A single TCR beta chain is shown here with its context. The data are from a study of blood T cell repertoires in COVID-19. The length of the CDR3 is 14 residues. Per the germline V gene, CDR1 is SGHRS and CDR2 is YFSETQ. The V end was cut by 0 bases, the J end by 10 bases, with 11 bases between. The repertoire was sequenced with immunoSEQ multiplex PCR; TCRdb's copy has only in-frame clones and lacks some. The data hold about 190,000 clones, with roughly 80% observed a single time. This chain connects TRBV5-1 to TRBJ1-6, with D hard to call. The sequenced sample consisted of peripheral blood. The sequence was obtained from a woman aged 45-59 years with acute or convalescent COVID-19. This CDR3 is CASSLDTAGSPLHF. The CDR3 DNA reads TGCGCCAGCAGCTTGGACACCGCGGGCTCACCCCTCCACTTT.